This T cell receptor (beta chain) was retrieved from a study of CD8+ T cells in alopecia areata. Following extraction, RNA underwent reverse transcription to cDNA, which served as the sequencing template. The method was immunoSEQ multiplex PCR; TCRdb's version includes in-frame clones alone and lacks a portion of them. The sample yields approximately 24,000 clones, roughly half seen once. Sampling of alopecia areata patients yielded lesional scalp punch biopsies as well as peripheral blood. This CDR3 is 15 amino acids long. V shed 2 bases and J shed 1 base, with 10 bases lying between them. From germline, CDR1 is SGHTA and CDR2 FQGTGA.

The gene calls are TRBV7-3 and TRBJ2-3; maybe TRBD2 (6 bases). This TCR was recovered from a human donor with alopecia areata. The sample taken for sequencing was NKG2D-high CD8+ T cells sorted from blood. DNA for the CDR3: TGTGCCAGCAGCTTATTAGCGGTAGGCACAGATACGCAGTATTTT. This encodes CASSLLAVGTDTQYF.